The rows below give T cell receptor beta chains drawn from one sample of a study of shared clonotypes between healthy human individuals. Assay: immunoSEQ multiplex PCR; the TCRdb copy retains only in-frame clones and omits some. The sample has 2 million to 3 million clones; over 85% are singletons. The sample consisted of naive CD4+ T cells from PBMCs. The receptors were gathered from a man between 18 and 29 years old in good health. Some clones in this sample may be carry-over from other donors' samples. Both conserved end residues are part of each CDR3. A D gene is named only where the DNA matches it firmly. Only some rows state a clone size, as once, few, many or a class for expanded clones.

d_gene	v_gene	abundance	j_gene	CDR3nt	CDR3aa
-	TRBV9	-	TRBJ2-7	TGTGCCAGCAGCGTACGGGCCGGGTTCTACGAGCAGTACTTC	CASSVRAGFYEQYF
TRBD1	TRBV18	-	TRBJ1-2	TGTGCCAGCTCACCGGGCCGGGACAGAAACTATGGCTACACCTTC	CASSPGRDRNYGYTF
TRBD2	TRBV7-2	-	TRBJ2-7	TGTGCCAGCAGCATTAGAGCGGGGGGAGGCTACGAGCAGTACTTC	CASSIRAGGGYEQYF
TRBD1	TRBV6-6	-	TRBJ2-7	TGTGCCAGCAGTTTGGCAGGGGGTGGCTACGAGCAGTACTTC	CASSLAGGGYEQYF
TRBD2	TRBV11-3	-	TRBJ2-5	TGTGCCAGCAGCTCGGGGGGGGAGACCCAGTACTTC	CASSSGGETQYF
-	TRBV9	-	TRBJ2-1	TGTGCCAGCAGCGTAGGACAGAACTACTACAATGAGCAGTTCTTC	CASSVGQNYYNEQFF
TRBD1	TRBV7-9	-	TRBJ1-2	TGTGCCAGCAGCCCGCTTCCGACAGGGACCTATGGCTACACCTTC	CASSPLPTGTYGYTF
-	TRBV6-1	-	TRBJ2-2	TGTGCCGCCCAGGGCCGGGTTTCCACCGGGGAGCTGTTTTTT	CAAQGRVSTGELFF
-	TRBV30	-	TRBJ2-7	TGTGCCTGGAGTGGCCCGGGGCTAGGGAGATACGAGCAGTACTTC	CAWSGPGLGRYEQYF
-	TRBV29-1	-	TRBJ2-5	TGCAGCGTTGACAGGCCCGGCGAGACCCAGTACTTC	CSVDRPGETQYF
TRBD2	TRBV18	-	TRBJ2-5	TGTGCCAGCTCACCCTCAAGGACTAGCGGGAGAGAGACCCAGTACTTC	CASSPSRTSGRETQYF
-	TRBV28	-	TRBJ1-3	TGTGCCAGCTTCACTAGGTACTCTGGAAACACCATATATTTT	CASFTRYSGNTIYF
-	TRBV7-9	-	TRBJ2-2	TGTGCCAGCAGCTTAGTATTGGGTGCAGGTACCGGGGAGCTGTTTTTT	CASSLVLGAGTGELFF
-	TRBV5-4	few	TRBJ2-2	TGTGCCAGCAGCTTGGGGAACACCGGGGAGCTGTTTTTT	CASSLGNTGELFF
-	TRBV7-2	-	TRBJ2-7	TGTGCCAGCAGCTTACGACAGGCAAGCCCTTACGAGCAGTACTTC	CASSLRQASPYEQYF
TRBD1	TRBV18	-	TRBJ1-1	TGTGCCAGCTCACCACCGAACGGACAGGGTTGGACTGAAGCTTTCTTT	CASSPPNGQGWTEAFF
TRBD1	TRBV7-9	-	TRBJ2-7	TGTGCCAGCAGCCGTACGGGACAGGGGTTTAGCGAGCAGTACTTC	CASSRTGQGFSEQYF
-	TRBV9	-	TRBJ1-1	TGTGCCAGCAGCATTGACCCCTCTTCGAACACTGAAGCTTTCTTT	CASSIDPSSNTEAFF
TRBD1	TRBV7-8	-	TRBJ1-2	TGTGCCAGCAGCTTCAACAGGGGCATCTATGGCTACACCTTC	CASSFNRGIYGYTF
TRBD1	TRBV5-4	-	TRBJ2-1	TGTGCCAGCACCAGGGACAGCTACAATGAGCAGTTCTTC	CASTRDSYNEQFF
TRBD2	TRBV7-3	-	TRBJ2-1	TGTGCCAGCAGCTCGCCGGGACTAGCGGGGGCCTACAATGAGCAGTTCTTC	CASSSPGLAGAYNEQFF
-	TRBV6-6	-	TRBJ2-7	TGTGCCAGCAGTTCCATTGGGACGGGATTGAGGGAGCAGTACTTC	CASSSIGTGLREQYF
-	TRBV7-9	-	TRBJ1-2	TGTGCCAGCAGCTTAGCGGGTACTAACTATGGCTACACCTTC	CASSLAGTNYGYTF
-	TRBV6-5	once	TRBJ2-3	TGTGCCAGCAGTTACGGCCCTTGGGATACGCAGTATTTT	CASSYGPWDTQYF
-	TRBV18	-	TRBJ2-3	TGTGCCAGCTCACCTAGTAGTGGGAATGCCCCCACAGATACGCAGTATTTT	CASSPSSGNAPTDTQYF
-	TRBV18	-	TRBJ1-3	TGTGCCAGCTCACCTCTAGGACTGCCCTCTGGAAACACCATATATTTT	CASSPLGLPSGNTIYF
-	TRBV5-4	-	TRBJ1-1	TGTGCCAGCAGTCCGAAACGTAGGGGGGCGACTGAAGCTTTCTTT	CASSPKRRGATEAFF
-	TRBV7-6	-	TRBJ2-5	TGTGCCAGCAGCTTAATTACGTCGGAGACCCAGTACTTC	CASSLITSETQYF
TRBD1	TRBV9	-	TRBJ2-7	TGTGCCAGCAGCCCCCGGGACAGTCCCTCGTACGAGCAGTACTTC	CASSPRDSPSYEQYF
-	TRBV28	once	TRBJ2-3	TGTGCCAGCAGTTCAGCTGGGGGCAGCACAGATACGCAGTATTTT	CASSSAGGSTDTQYF
-	TRBV2	few	TRBJ1-4	TGTGCCAGCAGTGAAGCGCTTAGAGGAAAACTGTTTTTT	CASSEALRGKLFF
TRBD2	TRBV5-1	-	TRBJ2-7	TGCGCCAGCAGCCCCGGGGGGGGACCCTACGAGCAGTACTTC	CASSPGGGPYEQYF
TRBD1	TRBV28	-	TRBJ1-2	TGTGCCAGCAGACCCGGGACAGGGGTCGGCTACACCTTC	CASRPGTGVGYTF
-	TRBV7-9	-	TRBJ1-5	TGTGCCAGCAGCACGGGAGCCTTGGGCAATCAGCCCCAGCATTTT	CASSTGALGNQPQHF
TRBD2	TRBV4-1	-	TRBJ2-1	TGCGCCAGCGGCCGGGTCCTAGCGGGAGGGAATGAGCAGTTCTTC	CASGRVLAGGNEQFF
-	TRBV10-3	-	TRBJ1-5	TGTGCCATCAGTCAGGGAGTGGGCAATCAGCCCCAGCATTTT	CAISQGVGNQPQHF
TRBD1	TRBV19	-	TRBJ1-3	TGTGCCAGTCCCCGGACAGGGACTGGAAACACCATATATTTT	CASPRTGTGNTIYF
-	TRBV5-6	-	TRBJ2-5	TGTGCCAGCAGCTCCCTCCCGGTAGAGACCCAGTACTTC	CASSSLPVETQYF
TRBD1	TRBV2	-	TRBJ2-1	TGTGCCAGCAGGGGGACAGGGGTTGGCAATGAGCAGTTCTTC	CASRGTGVGNEQFF
TRBD2	TRBV27	-	TRBJ2-1	TGTGCCAGCAGTTTACTAGCGGGATATATAGGTGAGCAGTTCTTC	CASSLLAGYIGEQFF
-	TRBV29-1	-	TRBJ1-1	TGCAGCGTTGAAGTGGATGTGAACACTGAAGCTTTCTTT	CSVEVDVNTEAFF
TRBD1	TRBV4-2	-	TRBJ1-5	TGTGCCAGCAGCCACGACAGGGGGGGACGGCAGCCCCAGCATTTT	CASSHDRGGRQPQHF
-	TRBV6-4	-	TRBJ2-3	TGTGCCAGCAGTGACCGCCCGGGAGATACGCAGTATTTT	CASSDRPGDTQYF
TRBD2	TRBV7-6	-	TRBJ2-7	TGTGCCAGCAGCTTCGGACTAGCGGGAGGGAGTTCCTACGAGCAGTACTTC	CASSFGLAGGSSYEQYF
-	TRBV7-9	-	TRBJ2-7	TGTGCCAGCAGCTTAGCTGGGGGGATCTACGAGCAGTACTTC	CASSLAGGIYEQYF
-	TRBV28	-	TRBJ1-1	TGTGCCAGCACCCGGGGGGGAATAATGAACACTGAAGCTTTCTTT	CASTRGGIMNTEAFF
-	TRBV4-2	-	TRBJ2-2	TGTGCCAGCAGCCAAGAAAAGAACACCGGGGAGCTGTTTTTT	CASSQEKNTGELFF
TRBD2	TRBV5-1	-	TRBJ2-7	TGCGCCAGCAGCTTCCCCGGGACTAGCGGTTCCTACGAGCAGTACTTC	CASSFPGTSGSYEQYF